Below, 22 T cell receptor beta chains from the same sample are listed, as sequenced in a study of cytomegalovirus exposure and HLA in healthy donors. Researchers ran the PCR with 60 Vbeta and 13 Jbeta primers. Measured with immunoSEQ multiplex PCR; TCRdb has only the in-frame clones, and not every one. The data contain around 170,000 clones, about three quarters of them seen just once; the ten biggest clones take up around 1.5%. Sequencing input: PBMCs. These TCRs come from a girl between 5 and 17 years old in good health and CMV-seronegative.

V usage is TRBV29-1 and J usage is TRBJ2-5; TRBD2 matches at 8 bases. J lost 7 bases, V lost 2 bases, and 9 bases had no gene match. CDR1 is SQVTM, CDR2 ANQGSEA, per germline. CDR3 length: 14 amino acids. This chain's CDR3 is CSVEWTSRVVTQYF. CDR3 nucleotide sequence: TGCAGCGTTGAATGGACTAGCCGGGTCGTGACCCAGTACTTC.

The V call is TRBV15, the J call TRBJ2-2; D remains unclear. Germline CDR1 is LNHNV and CDR2 is YYDKDF (reference sequence). The CDR3 contains 17 residues. Trimming removed 0 bases from V and 4 bases from J, with 15 bases in between. The CDR3 protein is CATSRDQAASGTGELFF. The DNA for the CDR3 is TGTGCCACCAGCAGAGACCAGGCCGCGAGTGGCACCGGGGAGCTGTTTTTT.

The sample holds a few counts of this clone. The identical CDR3 is also encoded by other nucleotide sequences in the sample. The chain uses TRBV10-3 and TRBJ1-1; the D gene is possibly TRBD1 (5 bases). V lost 0 bases to trimming and J lost 4 bases, with 9 bases between them. The CDR3 sequence is 14 residues long. Germline lookup yields CDR1 ENHRY and CDR2 SYGVKD. The CDR3 protein is CAISESGGGTEAFF. CDR3 nucleotide sequence: TGTGCCATCAGTGAGTCGGGGGGGGGCACTGAAGCTTTCTTT.

The V call is TRBV4-1, the J call TRBJ1-1; D gene unclear. The CDR3 totals 13 residues. CDR1 and CDR2 (germline): MGHRA, YSYEKL. V lost 4 bases to trimming and J lost 0 bases, with 6 bases between them. The CDR3 region is CASSPQMNTEAFF. The DNA of the CDR3 is TGCGCCAGCAGCCCCCAGATGAACACTGAAGCTTTCTTT.

This clone was counted between two and nine times. The genes are TRBV5-1 and TRBJ2-3, with 11 bases matching TRBD2. Trimming at V came to 4 bases and at J to 1 base, leaving 8 bases not matched to a gene. In germline, CDR1 is SGHRS, CDR2 YFSETQ. This CDR3 contains 17 residues. CDR3: CASSRQLAGDRTDTQYF. The CDR3 DNA reads TGCGCCAGCAGCCGGCAACTAGCGGGGGACCGCACAGATACGCAGTATTTT.

The chain uses TRBV19 and TRBJ2-7, with D possibly TRBD1 on 6 matching bases. Germline V gene sequence: CDR1 LNHDA, CDR2 SQIVND (reference sequence). The CDR3 is 12 amino acids. V lost 6 bases and J 7 bases, leaving 13 bases between the germline ends. DNA of the CDR3: TGTGCCAGTAGCGAAACAGGGAAGGAGCAGTACTTC. Protein sequence: CASSETGKEQYF.

V gene TRBV15 combines with J gene TRBJ2-7, with 8 positions matching TRBD1. CDR1 is LNHNV and CDR2 is YYDKDF in the germline V gene (reference sequence). Germline trimming cut 6 bases from V and 2 bases from J; bases unmatched to any gene: 3. The CDR3 sequence is 13 residues long. The CDR3: CATRTGATYEQYF. CDR3 DNA sequence: TGTGCCACCAGGACAGGGGCAACCTACGAGCAGTACTTC.

The chain couples TRBV19 to TRBJ1-1; a weak D match, TRBD1 (5 bases). Germline V gene data show CDR1 as LNHDA and CDR2 as SQIVND (reference sequence). The V and J ends lost 6 bases and 1 base respectively, with 9 bases between them. This CDR3 contains 13 residues. The CDR3 sequence: CASSGGSNTEAFF. The CDR3 DNA sequence: TGTGCCAGTAGCGGGGGGTCGAACACTGAAGCTTTCTTT.

The rearrangement links TRBV6-1 to TRBJ2-1, with 9 bases aligning to TRBD1. This CDR3 has 15 residues. With 3 bases clipped from V and 7 bases from J, the junction kept 7 bases outside the gene matches. Germline CDR1 MNHNS, CDR2 SASEGT. The DNA for the CDR3 is TGTGCCAGCAGTGAGCCGGGACAGGGTGGGAATGAGCAGTTCTTC. This codes for CASSEPGQGGNEQFF.

The rearrangement uses TRBV4-2 and TRBJ1-3; TRBD1 matches 10 bases. V dropped 2 bases and J dropped 8; count of bases not matched to a gene: 15. Germline lookup yields CDR1 LGHNA and CDR2 YNFKEQ. The CDR3 sequence is 18 residues long. Here the CDR3 reads CASSQRGPGTGVGYTIYF. The CDR3 bases are TGTGCCAGCAGCCAAAGAGGGCCTGGGACAGGGGTGGGGTACACCATATATTTT.

This clone was observed a handful of times. Compared with germline, one end of the junction differs, possibly owing to a read error. The gene calls are TRBV5-8 and TRBJ1-5; 7 positions agree with TRBD1. CDR1 is SGHTS and CDR2 is YDEGEE in the germline V gene. The CDR3 loop spans 14 amino acids. Here the CDR3 DNA reads TGTGCCAGCAGCTTAGGGGACAGCAATAAGCCCCAGCATTTT. Protein: CASSLGDSNKPQHF.

The rearrangement uses TRBV6-5 and TRBJ1-6, with TRBD1 matching over 7 bases. Germline V CDR1 and CDR2: MNHEY, SVGAGI. This CDR3 is built from 16 residues. Trimming cost V 4 bases and J 8 bases; bases outside gene matches: 11. Written as DNA, the CDR3 is TGTGCCAGCAGTTTACTCGACAGGGATGATTATTCACCCCTCCACTTT. It encodes CASSLLDRDDYSPLHF.

This clone was counted a few times. The chain joins TRBV7-9 to TRBJ2-3, with D tentatively TRBD2 (6 bases). The CDR3 runs to 14 residues. Germline-derived CDR1 and CDR2 are SEHNR and FQNEAQ (reference sequence). V dropped 5 bases and J dropped 1 base, with 10 bases sitting between them. The CDR3 protein is CASSRDSRTDTQYF. The CDR3 region has the DNA TGTGCCAGCAGCCGGGACTCCCGCACAGATACGCAGTATTTT.

This clone has a handful of counts. The chain uses TRBV5-1 and TRBJ1-1; TRBD1 is a possible D gene (6 bases). The CDR3 is made up of 15 amino acids. Trimming removed 0 bases at V and 2 bases at J, with 11 bases between. Germline V lookup: CDR1 SGHRS, CDR2 YFSETQ. The CDR3 protein is CASSLGSGANTEAFF. Here the CDR3 DNA reads TGCGCCAGCAGCTTGGGGTCAGGGGCTAACACTGAAGCTTTCTTT.

The J gene is TRBJ1-2, the V gene TRBV5-4; no reliable D call. The CDR3 runs to 15 residues. V was clipped by 0 bases and J by 4 bases, with 13 bases between them. CDR1 and CDR2 (germline): SGHNT, YYREEE (reference sequence). The CDR3 region is CASSLDAASLYGYTF. The CDR3 DNA reads TGTGCCAGCAGCTTGGACGCGGCCAGTCTCTATGGCTACACCTTC. Based on the CDR3 plus reference TRBV5-4 and TRBJ1-2, the full variable domain is ETGVTQSPTHLIKTRGQQVTLRCSSQSGHNTVSWYQQALGQGPQFIFQYYREEENGRGNFPPRFSGLQFPNYSSELNVNALELDDSALYLCASSLDAASLYGYTFGSGTRLTVV.

In its sample, this clone was seen a few times. The gene calls are TRBV2 and TRBJ1-1; 7 positions match TRBD1. V dropped 6 bases and J dropped 7; count of bases not matched to a gene: 11. This CDR3 region has 14 residues. The germline V gene has CDR1 SNHLY and CDR2 FYNNEI. The CDR3 reads CASRQTGKSLEAFF. CDR3 bases: TGTGCCAGCAGACAGACAGGGAAGTCCCTTGAAGCTTTCTTT.

The chain has TRBV28 and TRBJ2-4, with 10 positions matching TRBD1. From germline, CDR1 is MDHEN and CDR2 SYDVKM. The length of the CDR3 is 14 residues. Trimming removed 5 bases from V and 7 bases from J; junction bases left unmatched: 5. The DNA for the CDR3 is TGTGCCAGCAGTCCCGACAGGGGGCTGAACATTCAGTACTTC. Translation: CASSPDRGLNIQYF.

The chain is built from TRBV5-4 and TRBJ1-1, with TRBD1 matching over 9 bases. V gave up 3 bases and J gave up 10 bases; unmatched junction bases: 4. There are 12 residues in the CDR3. CDR1 is SGHNT and CDR2 is YYREEE in the germline V gene (reference sequence). CDR3 protein: CASSWGQGIAFF. The CDR3, as DNA: TGTGCCAGCAGCTGGGGACAGGGTATAGCTTTCTTT.

The V and J genes are TRBV11-2 and TRBJ2-3, with D maybe TRBD1 (6 bases). V was pared by 1 base and J by 5 bases, with 7 bases between. The CDR3 length is 13 residues. The V gene's germline CDR1 is SGHAT and CDR2 FQNNGV. The CDR3, as DNA: TGTGCCAGCAGCTTAGCAGGGGTAGATACGCAGTATTTT. Residues: CASSLAGVDTQYF. Complete variable domain (other parts from reference TRBV11-2 and TRBJ2-3): EAGVAQSPRYKIIEKRQSVAFWCNPISGHATLYWYQQILGQGPKLLIQFQNNGVVDDSQLPKDRFSAERLKGVDSTLKIQPAKLEDSAVYLCASSLAGVDTQYFGPGTRLTVL.

The J gene is TRBJ2-2, the V gene TRBV10-2, with a possible D match to TRBD1 (5 bases). The CDR3 has 14 residues. Trimming removed 0 bases at V and 4 bases at J, with 6 bases between. Germline V gives CDR1 WSHSY, CDR2 SAAADI. CDR3 sequence (DNA): TGCGCCAGCAGTGAGTCAGGGGTCACCGGGGAGCTGTTTTTT. The encoded protein is CASSESGVTGELFF.

The chain couples TRBV4-1 to TRBJ2-5, with a possible D match to TRBD1 (5 bases). CDR1 MGHRA and CDR2 YSYEKL come from the germline V gene. This CDR3 region has 14 residues. The ends were cut back, 4 bases at V and 5 bases at J, with 14 bases in the middle. The CDR3 sequence is CASSPSGRAETQYF. The CDR3 DNA follows: TGCGCCAGCAGCCCCTCCGGCAGGGCGGAGACCCAGTACTTC.

The chain recombines TRBV6-5 with TRBJ2-5; 7 nucleotides align to TRBD1. Germline trimming cut 5 bases from V and 7 bases from J; bases unmatched to any gene: 7. The germline V gene encodes CDR1 MNHEY and CDR2 SVGAGI. CDR3 size: 13 residues. This CDR3 is CASSDREYGTQYF. CDR3 DNA: TGTGCCAGCAGTGACAGGGAATATGGGACCCAGTACTTC.